This T cell receptor (beta chain) was sequenced during a study of control samples from healthy donors and cancer patients. V lost 2 bases to trimming and J lost 3 bases, with 4 bases between them. The germline gives CDR1 GTSNPN, CDR2 SVGIG (reference sequence). The CDR3 length is 12 residues. Repertoires were generated with immunoSEQ multiplex PCR, while TCRdb's copy carries only in-frame clones and drops some. Of some 120,000 clones in the sample, less than 90% were seen once. Sequencing was done on a sample of blood. The receptor was derived from a man younger than 30 in good health. V usage is TRBV30 and J usage is TRBJ2-2; no firm D call. The CDR3 is CAWSTDTGELFF. In nucleotides, the CDR3 is TGTGCCTGGAGTACAGACACCGGGGAGCTGTTTTTT.